This record covers a single T cell receptor beta chain. What it recognizes is unknown. The data derive from a study of long-term antiretroviral therapy in people with HIV. Researchers ran immunoSEQ v3.0 at survey level. Measured with immunoSEQ multiplex PCR; TCRdb has only the in-frame clones, and not every one. The repertoire holds approximately 12,000 clones, approximately 90% seen once, with under 25% in the top ten. Per donor, a minimum of one pre-ART and a minimum of two post-ART PBMC samples were available. Only United States sites treated participants with HIV. Broader study findings: Those clones which expanded before ART made up the dominant part of the repertoire at all time points.

The TCR was taken from a woman between 40 and 50 years old with HIV. Sample: unsorted PBMCs, taken 0.2 years before starting antiretroviral therapy.

The CDR3 region is CASSIGGTSGEKLFF. The CDR3 DNA reads TGTGCCAGTAGTATAGGCGGGACGTCAGGTGAAAAACTGTTTTTT. The rearrangement uses TRBV19 and TRBJ1-4; D might be TRBD1 (5 bases). Germline V gene data show CDR1 as LNHDA and CDR2 as SQIVND (reference sequence). V lost 1 base, J lost 7 bases, and 13 bases lay in between. This CDR3 has 15 residues.